Shown below are 28 T cell receptor beta chains from a single sample sequenced in a study of identical twins. TCRdb reprocessed the 5' RACE reads via MiXCR and lists one record per CDR3 protein. Seen here are 450,000 to 600,000 distinct CDR3 sequences, more than 20% observed once, and the top ten hold approximately 0.52%. These data were also filed under a second study, of yellow fever vaccine responses in identical twins.

Sequencing was done on a sample of CD4+ T cells sorted from blood. These receptors came from a woman aged 18-35 years in good health.

This clonotype was counted a few times. V and J are TRBV2 and TRBJ2-3; tentative D call: TRBD2 (6 bases). Germline CDR1 SNHLY, CDR2 FYNNEI. The CDR3 contains 16 residues. The V end was cut by 10 bases, the J end by 3 bases, with 23 bases between. The CDR3 region has the DNA TGTGCCACCCAGGAGCGACTAGTAAAGAGTACAGATACGCAGTATTTT. Encoded protein: CATQERLVKSTDTQYF.

This clonotype has a handful of counts. The V gene is TRBV18, the J gene TRBJ2-3; D might be TRBD2 (6 bases). The CDR3 runs 14 residues. V was cut by 0 bases and J by 4 bases, with 8 bases left in between. The germline CDR1 and CDR2 sequences are KGHSH and LQKENI. CDR3 loop: CASSPPAGPDTQYF. The CDR3 region has the DNA TGTGCCAGCTCACCACCTGCGGGACCAGATACGCAGTATTTT.

This sequence joins TRBV3-1 and TRBJ1-1; D perhaps matches TRBD1 (5 bases). Trimming removed 0 bases at V and 4 bases at J, with 6 bases between. CDR1 and CDR2 from the germline V gene are LGHDT and YNNKEL (reference sequence). The CDR3 is 13 residues long. For the CDR3, the DNA is TGTGCCAGCAGCCAAGAGGGGGGCACTGAAGCTTTCTTT. It yields the protein CASSQEGGTEAFF.

Only a few counts were recorded for this clonotype. V usage is TRBV20-1 and J usage is TRBJ2-7; 10 nucleotides line up with TRBD2. This CDR3 comprises 15 residues. The trim removed 3 bases at V and 0 bases at J, leaving 5 bases unmatched. Per germline, CDR1 DFQATT and CDR2 SNEGSKA (reference sequence). CDR3 DNA sequence: TGCAGTGCTAGGGCTAGCGGGAGCAGCTCCTACGAGCAGTACTTC. Its translation is CSARASGSSSYEQYF.

This clonotype was recorded a few times. The rearrangement uses TRBV10-3 and TRBJ2-5; D not certain. The V gene's germline CDR1 is ENHRY and CDR2 SYGVKD. Trimming removed 0 bases at V and 4 bases at J, with 12 bases between. The CDR3 runs to 15 residues. The CDR3 coding sequence is TGTGCCATCAGTGAGTCGGGCATCTTCCGAGAGACCCAGTACTTC. This sequence encodes CAISESGIFRETQYF.

The chain recombines TRBV28 with TRBJ1-4, with D unresolved. This CDR3 contains 12 residues. V was shortened by 1 base and J by 11 bases, with 8 bases between the two germline ends. Germline CDR1 MDHEN, CDR2 SYDVKM. The CDR3 nucleotides are TGTGCCAGCAGTTTATCCCTGGCCAAACTGTTTTTT. This codes for CASSLSLAKLFF.

This chain joins TRBV20-1 and TRBJ2-1; 9 bases line up with TRBD2. The CDR3 spans 17 residues. CDR1 and CDR2 (germline): DFQATT, SNEGSKA (reference sequence). V gave up 0 bases and J gave up 5 bases; unmatched junction bases: 11. The CDR3 DNA follows: TGCAGTGCTAGAGACCCATTGAAGGGACTAGCTGACAATGAGCAGTTCTTC. Translated, it gives CSARDPLKGLADNEQFF.

This rearrangement joins TRBV20-1 to TRBJ2-3, with D tentatively TRBD2 (5 bases). The CDR3 is 15 amino acids. Trimming shortened V by 0 bases and J by 6 bases, and 16 bases separated the two germline ends. Germline lookup yields CDR1 DFQATT and CDR2 SNEGSKA (reference sequence). The CDR3 region is CSAREGGAGRDTQYF. CDR3 in DNA: TGCAGTGCTAGAGAAGGAGGCGCAGGACGCGATACGCAGTATTTT.

This clonotype has a handful of counts. The CDR3 bases are TGTGCCAGCAGTTTAGAGGGACAGGAGAATCAGCCCCAGCATTTT. Amino acids: CASSLEGQENQPQHF. The rearrangement links TRBV12-3 or TRBV12-4 to TRBJ1-5; 8 bases align to TRBD1. The CDR3 runs 15 residues. V was clipped by 1 base and J by 4 bases; unmatched bases: 3.

This clonotype came up a few times. The rearrangement joins TRBV10-1 to TRBJ2-7; possibly TRBD1 for D (6 bases). The CDR3 spans 14 residues. V was shortened by 2 bases and J by 3 bases, with 11 bases between the two germline ends. Germline V lookup: CDR1 WNHNN, CDR2 SYGVQD (reference sequence). CDR3 nucleotides: TGCGCCAGCAGTGAGGGGGGCCTGCACTACGAGCAGTACTTC. Translating it yields CASSEGGLHYEQYF.

The V and J genes are TRBV20-1 and TRBJ2-1; 12 positions match TRBD2. The CDR3 contains 15 residues. Germline trimming cut 1 base from V and 8 bases from J; bases unmatched to any gene: 6. The germline V gene has CDR1 DFQATT and CDR2 SNEGSKA (reference sequence). The CDR3 protein is CSARGLAGDRDEQFF. CDR3 sequence (DNA): TGCAGTGCTAGAGGACTAGCGGGAGATAGGGATGAGCAGTTCTTC.

This chain joins TRBV20-1 and TRBJ2-7; 11 nucleotides agree with TRBD2. Unmatched junction bases numbered 3, after V lost 2 bases and J lost 3 bases. The CDR3 loop spans 14 amino acids. CDR1 is DFQATT, CDR2 SNEGSKA, per germline (reference sequence). This CDR3 is CSARSGTSGYEQYF. In DNA, the CDR3 is TGCAGTGCTAGATCCGGGACTAGCGGCTACGAGCAGTACTTC.

This clonotype was seen a few times. V is TRBV6-1 and J is TRBJ1-5, with a weak D call TRBD1 (6 bases). The CDR3 contains 13 residues. Germline V CDR1 and CDR2: MNHNS, SASEGT. V lost 4 bases and J 3 bases, leaving 7 bases between the germline ends. The CDR3 DNA sequence: TGTGCCAGCAGTGGGACAGTCAATCAGCCCCAGCATTTT. It encodes CASSGTVNQPQHF.

This clonotype was detected only a few times. The chain has TRBV20-1 and TRBJ1-4; TRBD1 is a possible D gene (6 bases). Germline values: CDR1 DFQATT, CDR2 SNEGSKA (reference sequence). V lost 5 bases and J 8 bases, leaving 21 bases between the germline ends. CDR3 length: 15 residues. CDR3 DNA: TGCAGTGCTGACAGTTTACAGGGAGTTCGCGAAAAACTGTTTTTT. It encodes CSADSLQGVREKLFF.

This clonotype was counted a few times. V is TRBV7-9 and J is TRBJ1-5, with 9 bases matching TRBD1. The CDR3 runs to 15 residues. Germline CDR1 reads SEHNR; CDR2 reads FQNEAQ (reference sequence). With 1 base clipped from V and 6 bases from J, the junction kept 4 bases outside the gene matches. CDR3 sequence reads: CASSLGTGALQPQHF. The CDR3 nucleotides read TGTGCCAGCAGCTTAGGGACAGGGGCGCTTCAGCCCCAGCATTTT.

The rearrangement links TRBV5-1 to TRBJ2-6; D might be TRBD1 (5 bases). CDR3 length: 17 amino acids. The germline V and J ends were trimmed by 2 bases and 0 bases, with 12 bases remaining between them. Germline V gene data show CDR1 as SGHRS and CDR2 as YFSETQ. Here the CDR3 DNA reads TGCGCCAGCAGCTTCACGAACAGGAGCTCTGGGGCCAACGTCCTGACTTTC. Its translation is CASSFTNRSSGANVLTF.

This clonotype was seen a handful of times. The chain recombines TRBV10-3 with TRBJ2-7; a weak D match, TRBD1 (6 bases). Trimming stripped 8 bases from V and 3 bases from J, with 14 bases between. Germline V gene data show CDR1 as ENHRY and CDR2 as SYGVKD. This CDR3 has 13 residues. The CDR3 DNA reads as TGTGCCATCTCCAAGGGGGAGAACTACGAGCAGTACTTC. Translation gives CAISKGENYEQYF.

J is TRBJ2-7 and V is TRBV12-3 or TRBV12-4; 12 bases match TRBD2. V lost 5 bases and J lost 7; bases outside the gene matches: 6. The CDR3 consists of 14 residues. Here the CDR3 DNA reads TGTGCCAGCAGTGTGACTAGCGGGAGTGGAGAGCAGTACTTC. It yields the protein CASSVTSGSGEQYF.

This clonotype was detected a few times. The CDR3 coding sequence is TGCGCCAGCAGGTCAGGGTGGTCGAAGCCAGATACGCAGTATTTT. Its protein is CASRSGWSKPDTQYF. This chain joins TRBV5-1 and TRBJ2-3, with D perhaps matching TRBD1 (5 bases). The length of the CDR3 is 15 residues. The V end was cut by 5 bases, the J end by 4 bases, with 17 bases between. CDR1 and CDR2 from the germline V gene are SGHRS and YFSETQ.

This chain links TRBV3-1 with TRBJ2-1, with TRBD2 as a possible D gene (6 bases). Trimming shortened V by 4 bases and J by 6 bases, and 16 bases separated the two germline ends. This CDR3 region has 15 residues. Per germline, CDR1 LGHDT and CDR2 YNNKEL (reference sequence). The CDR3 DNA reads as TGTGCCAGCAGCCTCGGGGGAGGTGTGGGCAATGAGCAGTTCTTC. Translation: CASSLGGGVGNEQFF.

This clonotype was detected a few times. V usage is TRBV20-1 and J usage is TRBJ1-1; D remains unclear. Germline V gives CDR1 DFQATT, CDR2 SNEGSKA (reference sequence). The CDR3 loop spans 13 amino acids. V was clipped by 3 bases and J by 1 base, with 9 bases between them. In DNA, the CDR3 is TGCAGTGCTAGCACAATTCCGAACACTGAAGCTTTCTTT. It yields the protein CSASTIPNTEAFF.

Only a few counts were recorded for this clonotype. V gene TRBV7-6 combines with J gene TRBJ2-7; no clear D. The CDR3 consists of 17 residues. Germline V gene sequence: CDR1 SGHVS, CDR2 FNYEAQ. V was shortened by 1 base and J by 2 bases, with 18 bases between the two germline ends. The DNA of the CDR3 is TGTGCCAGCAGCTTAGGGTCCCCGCTAACGAGGCCCTACGAGCAGTACTTC. Its protein is CASSLGSPLTRPYEQYF.

The V gene is TRBV2, the J gene TRBJ2-7; 12 bases agree with TRBD2. The CDR3 consists of 17 residues. After removal of 6 bases from V and 2 bases from J, the junction contained 11 bases not matched to a gene. The germline V gene encodes CDR1 SNHLY and CDR2 FYNNEI. This CDR3 reads CASRGRLAGVRPYEQYF. Written as DNA, the CDR3 is TGTGCCAGCAGGGGAAGACTAGCGGGAGTCCGACCCTACGAGCAGTACTTC.

This clonotype was observed a few times. This chain uses TRBV3-1 with TRBJ1-2; a weak D match, TRBD1 (5 bases). The ends were cut back, 2 bases at V and 4 bases at J, with 8 bases in the middle. Germline CDR1 is LGHDT and CDR2 is YNNKEL (reference sequence). This CDR3 comprises 13 residues. The DNA for the CDR3 is TGTGCCAGCAGCCAACGGGGGGGCTATGGCTACACCTTC. Its translation: CASSQRGGYGYTF.

This clonotype was detected a few times. CDR3 amino acids: CASSYAGEPTYEQYF. CDR3 nucleotides: TGTGCCAGCAGTTATGCGGGAGAGCCTACCTACGAGCAGTACTTC. The V gene is TRBV6-2 or TRBV6-3, the J gene TRBJ2-7; 7 nucleotides line up with TRBD2. CDR3 length: 15 residues. The V segment lost 3 bases and the J segment 2 bases; nucleotides outside the gene matches: 7. Germline loops: CDR1 MNHEY, CDR2 SVGEGT.

The chain combines TRBV2 with TRBJ2-1, with 11 bases fitting TRBD2. J lost 6 bases, V lost 10 bases, and 8 bases had no gene match. Germline loops: CDR1 SNHLY, CDR2 FYNNEI. CDR3 size: 14 residues. CDR3 nucleotides: TGTGCCACCAAAGCGGGACTAGCGGTCAATGAGCAGTTCTTC. Translation: CATKAGLAVNEQFF.

The V and J genes are TRBV20-1 and TRBJ1-1; TRBD1 aligns across 7 bases. V lost 3 bases, J lost 4 bases, and 11 bases stayed unmatched. Germline assignment: CDR1 DFQATT and CDR2 SNEGSKA (reference sequence). The CDR3 spans 15 residues. The CDR3 protein is CSARDSDRATTEAFF. DNA of the CDR3: TGCAGTGCTAGGGACTCCGACAGGGCGACCACTGAAGCTTTCTTT.

The chain combines TRBV24-1 with TRBJ1-5; D is uncertain. CDR3 length: 17 residues. V lost 3 bases and J lost 0, with 14 bases in between. Looked up from germline, CDR1 is KGHDR and CDR2 is SFDVKD. The CDR3 DNA reads as TGTGCCACCAGTGATGGACGCTCGGCGAATAGCAATCAGCCCCAGCATTTT. It translates to CATSDGRSANSNQPQHF.